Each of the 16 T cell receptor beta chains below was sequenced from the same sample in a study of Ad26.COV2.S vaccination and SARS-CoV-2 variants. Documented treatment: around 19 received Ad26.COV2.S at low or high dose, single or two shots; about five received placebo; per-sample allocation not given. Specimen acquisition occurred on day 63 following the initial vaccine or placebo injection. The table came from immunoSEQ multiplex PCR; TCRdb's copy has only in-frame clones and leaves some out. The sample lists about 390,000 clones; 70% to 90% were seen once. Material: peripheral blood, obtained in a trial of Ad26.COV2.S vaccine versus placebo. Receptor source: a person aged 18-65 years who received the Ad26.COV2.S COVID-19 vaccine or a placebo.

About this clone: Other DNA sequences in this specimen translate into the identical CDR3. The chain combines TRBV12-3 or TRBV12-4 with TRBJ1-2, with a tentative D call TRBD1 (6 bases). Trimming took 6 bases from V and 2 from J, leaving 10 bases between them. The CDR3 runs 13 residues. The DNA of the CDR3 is TGTGCCAGCAGACCAACAGGGAACTATGGCTACACCTTC. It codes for CASRPTGNYGYTF.

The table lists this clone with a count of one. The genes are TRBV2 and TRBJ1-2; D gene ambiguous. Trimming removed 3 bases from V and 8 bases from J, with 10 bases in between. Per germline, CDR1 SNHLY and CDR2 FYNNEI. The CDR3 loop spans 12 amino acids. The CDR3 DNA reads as TGTGCCAGCAGTGAGGTCCGACAAGGCTACACCTTC. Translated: CASSEVRQGYTF.

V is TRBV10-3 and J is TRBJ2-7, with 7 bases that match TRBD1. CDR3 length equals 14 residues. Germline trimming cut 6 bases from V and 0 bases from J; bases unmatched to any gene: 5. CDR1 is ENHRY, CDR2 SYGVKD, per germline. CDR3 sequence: CAISTGASSYEQYF. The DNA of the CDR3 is TGTGCCATCAGCACAGGGGCGAGCTCCTACGAGCAGTACTTC.

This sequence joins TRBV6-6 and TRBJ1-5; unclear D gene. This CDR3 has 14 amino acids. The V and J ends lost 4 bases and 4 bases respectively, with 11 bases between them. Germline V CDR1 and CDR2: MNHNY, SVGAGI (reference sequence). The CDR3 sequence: CASSSGPENQPQHF. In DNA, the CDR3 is TGTGCCAGCAGTTCCGGACCGGAAAATCAGCCCCAGCATTTT.

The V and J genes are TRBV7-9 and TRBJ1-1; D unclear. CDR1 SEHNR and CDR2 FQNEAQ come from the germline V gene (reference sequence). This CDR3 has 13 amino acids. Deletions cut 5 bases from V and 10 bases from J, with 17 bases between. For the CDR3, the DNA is TGTGCCAGCAGCCAAGCAGAGAGAACCGGAGCTTTCTTT. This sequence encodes CASSQAERTGAFF. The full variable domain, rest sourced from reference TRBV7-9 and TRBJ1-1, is DTGVSQNPRHKITKRGQNVTFRCDPISEHNRLYWYRQTLGQGPEFLTYFQNEAQLEKSRLLSDRFSAERPKGSFSTLEIQRTEQGDSAMYLCASSQAERTGAFFGQGTRLTVV.

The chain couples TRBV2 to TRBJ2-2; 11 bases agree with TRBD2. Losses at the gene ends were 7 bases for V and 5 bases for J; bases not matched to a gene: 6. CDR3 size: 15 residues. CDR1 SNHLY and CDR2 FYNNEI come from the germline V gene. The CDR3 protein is CASNLAGGSTGELFF. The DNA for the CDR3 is TGTGCCAGCAACCTAGCGGGGGGATCTACCGGGGAGCTGTTTTTT. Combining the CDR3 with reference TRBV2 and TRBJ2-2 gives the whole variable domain EPEVTQTPSHQVTQMGQEVILRCVPISNHLYFYWYRQILGQKVEFLVSFYNNEISEKSEIFDDQFSVERPDGSNFTLKIRSTKLEDSAMYFCASNLAGGSTGELFFGEGSRLTVL.

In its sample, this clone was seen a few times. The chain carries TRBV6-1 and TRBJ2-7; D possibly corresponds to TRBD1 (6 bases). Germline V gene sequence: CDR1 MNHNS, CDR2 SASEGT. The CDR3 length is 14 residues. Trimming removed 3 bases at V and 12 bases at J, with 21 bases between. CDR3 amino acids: CASSDGTTRGRRYF. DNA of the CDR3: TGTGCCAGCAGTGACGGGACAACTCGGGGCCGACGGTACTTC.

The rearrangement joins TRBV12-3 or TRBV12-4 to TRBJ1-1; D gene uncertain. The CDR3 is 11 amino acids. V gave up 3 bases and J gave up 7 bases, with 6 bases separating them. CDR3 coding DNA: TGTGCCAGCAGTTTTGTCGGTGAAGCTTTCTTT. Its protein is CASSFVGEAFF.

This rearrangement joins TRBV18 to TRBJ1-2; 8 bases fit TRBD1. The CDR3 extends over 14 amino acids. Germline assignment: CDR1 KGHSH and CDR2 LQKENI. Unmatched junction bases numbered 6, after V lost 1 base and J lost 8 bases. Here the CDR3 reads CASSPRDRRSGYTF. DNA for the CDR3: TGTGCCAGCTCACCACGGGACAGGAGAAGCGGCTACACCTTC.

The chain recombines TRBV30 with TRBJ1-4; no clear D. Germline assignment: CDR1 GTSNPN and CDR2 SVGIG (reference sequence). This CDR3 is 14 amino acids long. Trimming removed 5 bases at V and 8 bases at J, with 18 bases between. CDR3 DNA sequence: TGTGCCTGGGGCTCCGGTACGATAGGGGAAAAACTGTTTTTT. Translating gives CAWGSGTIGEKLFF.

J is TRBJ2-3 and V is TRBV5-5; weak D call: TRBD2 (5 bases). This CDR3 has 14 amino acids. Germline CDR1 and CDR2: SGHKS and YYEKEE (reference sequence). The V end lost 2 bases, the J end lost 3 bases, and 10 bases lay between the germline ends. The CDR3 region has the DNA TGTGCCAGCAGCTTTCCCGGGGAAACAGATACGCAGTATTTT. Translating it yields CASSFPGETDTQYF.

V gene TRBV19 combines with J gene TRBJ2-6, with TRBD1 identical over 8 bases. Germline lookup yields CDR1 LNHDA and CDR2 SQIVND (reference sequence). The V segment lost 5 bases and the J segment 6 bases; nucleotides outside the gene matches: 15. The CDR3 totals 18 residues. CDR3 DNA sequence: TGTGCCAGTAGTCAACGACAGGGGCCCTCTCTGTTGGCCAACGTCCTGACTTTC. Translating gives CASSQRQGPSLLANVLTF.

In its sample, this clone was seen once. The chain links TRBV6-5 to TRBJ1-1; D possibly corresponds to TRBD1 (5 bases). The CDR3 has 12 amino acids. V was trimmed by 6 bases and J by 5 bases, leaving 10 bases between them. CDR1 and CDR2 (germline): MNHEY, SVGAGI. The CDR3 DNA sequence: TGTGCCAGCAGCCGGTGGGGGACTGAAGCTTTCTTT. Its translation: CASSRWGTEAFF.

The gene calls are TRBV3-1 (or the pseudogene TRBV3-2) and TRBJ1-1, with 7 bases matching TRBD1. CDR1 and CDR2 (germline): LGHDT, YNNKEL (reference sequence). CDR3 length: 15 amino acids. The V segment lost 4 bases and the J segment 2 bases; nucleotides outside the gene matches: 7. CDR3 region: CASSPPGTDNTEAFF. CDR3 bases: TGTGCCAGCAGCCCCCCAGGGACAGATAACACTGAAGCTTTCTTT.

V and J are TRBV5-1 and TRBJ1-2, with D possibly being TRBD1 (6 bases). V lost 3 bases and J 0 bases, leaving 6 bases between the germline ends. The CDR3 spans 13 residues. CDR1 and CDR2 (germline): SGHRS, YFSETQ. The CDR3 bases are TGCGCCAGCAGCTCAGGGGCTAACTATGGCTACACCTTC. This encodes CASSSGANYGYTF.

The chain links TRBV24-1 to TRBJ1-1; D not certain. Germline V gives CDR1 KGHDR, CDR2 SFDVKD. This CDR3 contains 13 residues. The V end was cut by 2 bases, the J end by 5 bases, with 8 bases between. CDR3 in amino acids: CATSDSLGTEAFF. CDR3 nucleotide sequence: TGTGCCACCAGTGATTCTTTGGGGACTGAAGCTTTCTTT.